This T cell receptor (beta chain) derives from a study of cytomegalovirus exposure and HLA in healthy donors. Deletions cut 5 bases from V and 2 bases from J, with 9 bases between. From germline, CDR1 is SGHTA and CDR2 FQGTGA. CDR3 size: 13 residues. PCR primers comprised 60 Vbeta and 13 Jbeta primers. Here immunoSEQ multiplex PCR was the method, and the copy in TCRdb shows in-frame clones only, minus some. Of roughly 76,000 clones detected, around 80% appear once; the ten largest clones hold about 2.5%. The sequencing input was PBMCs. The sequence came from a man aged 25-40 years in good health and CMV-seronegative. The chain recombines TRBV7-3 with TRBJ2-5; perhaps TRBD2 as D (5 bases). CDR3 region: CASSRWEQETQYF. As DNA, the CDR3 is TGTGCCAGCAGCCGTTGGGAGCAAGAGACCCAGTACTTC.